Each of the 8 T cell receptor beta chains below was sequenced from the same sample in a study of T cell responses to AZD1222 COVID-19 vaccine. Assay used: immunoSEQ multiplex PCR; TCRdb lists only in-frame clones, some missing. The sample comprises 130,000 or so clones, 89% of which are singletons, and roughly a tenth rests with the top ten. The sequencing used peripheral blood, collected 28 days after the second AZD1222 dose. The receptors here all came from an adult who received the AZD1222 COVID-19 vaccine.

This sequence joins TRBV19 and TRBJ1-2; D is uncertain. CDR1 and CDR2 (germline): LNHDA, SQIVND (reference sequence). V was cut by 2 bases and J by 3 bases, with 13 bases left in between. The length of the CDR3 is 15 residues. CDR3 nucleotides: TGTGCCAGTAGTATAACTGGAGGTAGTGACTATGGCTACACCTTC. As protein: CASSITGGSDYGYTF.

The chain combines TRBV11-3 with TRBJ1-3; no reliable D call. Germline CDR1 and CDR2: SGHNT and YENEEA. The CDR3 runs to 15 residues. The V end lost 8 bases, the J end lost 0 bases, and 14 bases lay between the germline ends. The CDR3 DNA follows: TGTGCCAGCTTCGCCAGGTGCTTCTCTGGAAACACCATATATTTT. It specifies CASFARCFSGNTIYF.

This clone was observed a single time. Relative to the germline gene, one junction end is altered; a read error may explain this. The V gene is TRBV5-1, the J gene TRBJ1-6; the D gene is possibly TRBD1 (6 bases). CDR1 and CDR2 from the germline V gene are SGHRS and YFSETQ. The CDR3 sequence is 14 residues long. Here the CDR3 reads CASSLGTFASPLHF. CDR3 coding DNA: TGCGCCAGCAGTTTGGGGACATTCGCTTCACCCCTCCACTTT.

This chain uses TRBV5-6 with TRBJ1-1; D is undetermined. The CDR3 is 15 amino acids. Trimming removed 0 bases from V and 7 bases from J, with 16 bases in between. CDR1 and CDR2 (germline): SGHDT, YYEEEE. The CDR3 DNA is TGTGCCAGCAGCTTGGGCCCTTACTTGGAAAGTGAAGCTTTCTTT. Protein product: CASSLGPYLESEAFF.

The chain links TRBV4-1 to TRBJ1-1, with 7 bases matching TRBD1. The length of the CDR3 is 17 residues. After removal of 1 base from V and 5 bases from J, the junction contained 13 bases not matched to a gene. Germline lookup yields CDR1 MGHRA and CDR2 YSYEKL. DNA for the CDR3: TGCGCCAGCAGCCAAGCCGAGGGGGCGGGGGCGCGAACTGAAGCTTTCTTT. It translates to CASSQAEGAGARTEAFF.

V and J are TRBV19 and TRBJ2-1; TRBD2 agrees at 10 bases. CDR3 length equals 15 residues. The V gene's germline CDR1 is LNHDA and CDR2 SQIVND (reference sequence). J gave up 9 bases and V 3 bases, and 8 bases lay outside the gene matches. As DNA, the CDR3 is TGTGCCAGTAGTATTTCTAGCGGGGGTCGCCGTGAGCAGTTCTTC. This sequence encodes CASSISSGGRREQFF.

V and J are TRBV5-4 and TRBJ2-3; TRBD2 matches at 7 bases. Germline CDR1 and CDR2: SGHNT and YYREEE (reference sequence). The CDR3 covers 17 residues. With V trimmed by 4 bases and J by 9 bases, 20 bases remained unmatched. The CDR3 nucleotides are TGTGCCAGCAGCCTGGGAGGAAGGACTAGGGTTCGTGACACGCAGTATTTT. This gives the protein CASSLGGRTRVRDTQYF.

The chain joins TRBV30 to TRBJ1-6; tentatively, D is TRBD1 (6 bases). This CDR3 is 13 amino acids long. V was cut by 0 bases and J by 8 bases, with 8 bases left in between. Per the germline V gene, CDR1 is GTSNPN and CDR2 is SVGIG (reference sequence). CDR3 amino acids: CAWSVDSHSPLHF. The CDR3 region has the DNA TGTGCCTGGAGTGTGGACAGCCATTCACCCCTCCACTTT. Combining the CDR3 with reference TRBV30 and TRBJ1-6 gives the whole variable domain SQTIHQWPATLVQPVGSPLSLECTVEGTSNPNLYWYRQAAGRGLQLLFYSVGIGQISSEVPQNLSASRPQDRQFILSSKKLLLSDSGFYLCAWSVDSHSPLHFGNGTRLTVT.